A single TCR beta chain is shown here with its context. This clonotype was observed a handful of times. Its antigen specificity is not known. No base quality values were provided; no much bigger clone lies one nucleotide off. The library was generated by PCR. The instrument given in TCRdb is Illumina HiSeq 2000. The public reads were reprocessed in TCRdb via fastp at Q25 and MiXCR, keeping in-frame beta chains. All rows with the same CDR3 protein become a single entry with the most common DNA and genes. Within this sample are about 97,000 distinct CDR3 sequences, with about half of them counted one time only. The leading ten clones occupy around an eighth of the sample. This specimen belongs to a study of CDR3 diversity in severe acne (dated by TCRdb to between 2018 and 2021). CDR1 is given as MNHEY and CDR2 as SMNVEV, both from the germline V gene (reference sequence). The V end loses 3 bases and the J end loses 4 bases, and a stretch of 8 bases separates them. The CDR3 covers 13 residues, taking in both the cysteine and the phenylalanine. Of the read, only the CDR3 DNA is kept; its 39 bases are in frame from base 1.

Source material: blood. The rearrangement joined TRBV27 to TRBJ2-3; the D gene remains uncertain. The TCR originated in a male donor with acne. At the DNA level, the sequence is TGTGCCAGCAGTTTTAGGTTGGCAGATACGCAGTATTTT. Its translation reads: CASSFRLADTQYF.